A selection of T cell receptor beta chains follows, all from one sample in a study of blood T cells in healthy people across ages. TCRdb fed the 5' RACE reads into MiXCR, producing one record per CDR3 protein. The sample lists just under 900,000 distinct CDR3 sequences; around 28% were seen once. Sequences were obtained from blood. These receptors came from a woman older than 75 in good health. Each CDR3 is given with its conserved first and last residue. The order of the fields is clone size, V gene, J gene, D gene, CDR3 protein, CDR3 DNA. A D gene is named only where the DNA matches it firmly. Where a row states a size, it is once, few, many or the class of an expanded clone; other rows omit it.

abundance: NA
v_gene: TRBV7-2
j_gene: TRBJ2-2
d_gene: NA
CDR3aa: CASSLGEFNTGELFF
CDR3nt: TGTGCCAGCAGCTTAGGGGAATTTAACACCGGGGAGCTGTTTTTT

abundance: NA
v_gene: TRBV11-2
j_gene: TRBJ2-5
d_gene: TRBD2
CDR3aa: CASSLAGLAGGPRETQYF
CDR3nt: TGTGCCAGCAGCTTAGCGGGACTAGCGGGGGGGCCGAGGGAGACCCAGTACTTC

abundance: many
v_gene: TRBV20-1
j_gene: TRBJ2-6
d_gene: TRBD1
CDR3aa: CSASTRDSSDSGANVLTF
CDR3nt: TGCAGTGCTAGCACCCGGGACAGTTCAGACTCTGGGGCCAACGTCCTGACTTTC

abundance: NA
v_gene: TRBV3-1
j_gene: TRBJ1-4
d_gene: NA
CDR3aa: CASSQDYEKLFF
CDR3nt: TGTGCCAGCAGCCAAGACTATGAAAAACTGTTTTTT

abundance: many
v_gene: TRBV4-1
j_gene: TRBJ1-6
d_gene: NA
CDR3aa: CASSSRGSSSYNSPLHF
CDR3nt: TGCGCCAGCAGCTCCCGGGGGAGCAGCTCCTATAATTCACCCCTCCACTTT

abundance: NA
v_gene: TRBV14
j_gene: TRBJ2-3
d_gene: NA
CDR3aa: CASSVLAASTDTQYF
CDR3nt: TGTGCCAGCAGCGTTTTAGCGGCTAGCACAGATACGCAGTATTTT

abundance: few
v_gene: TRBV10-3
j_gene: TRBJ1-1
d_gene: NA
CDR3aa: CAIKAYENTEAFF
CDR3nt: TGTGCCATCAAGGCCTACGAGAACACTGAAGCTTTCTTT

abundance: NA
v_gene: TRBV6-1
j_gene: TRBJ2-5
d_gene: NA
CDR3aa: CASSGTASYQETQYF
CDR3nt: TGTGCCAGCAGTGGGACAGCAAGTTACCAAGAGACCCAGTACTTC

abundance: few
v_gene: TRBV11-2
j_gene: TRBJ1-2
d_gene: NA
CDR3aa: CASSFSRGSAYGYTF
CDR3nt: TGTGCCAGCAGCTTTTCAAGGGGGTCGGCCTATGGCTACACCTTC

abundance: few
v_gene: TRBV12-3/TRBV12-4
j_gene: TRBJ1-4
d_gene: TRBD1
CDR3aa: CASSLGDRNEKRFF
CDR3nt: TGTGCCAGCAGTTTAGGGGACAGGAATGAAAAACGGTTTTTT

abundance: NA
v_gene: TRBV12-3/TRBV12-4
j_gene: TRBJ2-5
d_gene: NA
CDR3aa: CASSLQQGGQETQYF
CDR3nt: TGTGCCAGCAGTCTCCAACAGGGGGGGCAAGAGACCCAGTACTTC

abundance: NA
v_gene: TRBV5-1
j_gene: TRBJ1-1
d_gene: NA
CDR3aa: CASSRLPEGTEAFF
CDR3nt: TGCGCCAGCAGCCGCCTCCCAGAAGGTACTGAAGCTTTCTTT

abundance: NA
v_gene: TRBV6-2/TRBV6-3
j_gene: TRBJ2-7
d_gene: NA
CDR3aa: CASSLFRTVTYEQYF
CDR3nt: TGTGCCAGCAGTTTATTTAGGACAGTGACCTACGAGCAGTACTTC

abundance: many
v_gene: TRBV6-4
j_gene: TRBJ2-1
d_gene: TRBD2
CDR3aa: CASSEGQRGVNEQFF
CDR3nt: TGTGCCAGCAGTGAAGGGCAGCGGGGGGTCAATGAGCAGTTCTTC

abundance: NA
v_gene: TRBV3-1
j_gene: TRBJ2-1
d_gene: TRBD1
CDR3aa: CASSLRPGGIYNEQFF
CDR3nt: TGTGCCAGCAGCCTGCGCCCAGGGGGTATCTACAATGAGCAGTTCTTC

abundance: few
v_gene: TRBV24-1
j_gene: TRBJ2-3
d_gene: TRBD2
CDR3aa: CATSDSRLAGVNTQYF
CDR3nt: TGTGCCACCAGTGATTCTCGACTAGCGGGGGTGAATACGCAGTATTTT

abundance: many
v_gene: TRBV6-6
j_gene: TRBJ2-3
d_gene: NA
CDR3aa: CASSYRAGTDTQYF
CDR3nt: TGTGCCAGCAGTTACCGGGCAGGCACAGATACGCAGTATTTT

abundance: NA
v_gene: TRBV2
j_gene: TRBJ1-4
d_gene: NA
CDR3aa: CASSEDQGRFEKLFF
CDR3nt: TGTGCCAGCAGTGAAGATCAGGGACGGTTTGAAAAACTGTTTTTT

abundance: many
v_gene: TRBV25-1
j_gene: TRBJ1-2
d_gene: NA
CDR3aa: CASANTGGYTF
CDR3nt: TGTGCCAGCGCCAACACGGGCGGCTACACCTTC

abundance: few
v_gene: TRBV20-1
j_gene: TRBJ1-4
d_gene: NA
CDR3aa: CSAGRHATNEKLFF
CDR3nt: TGCAGTGCTGGGCGGCACGCAACTAATGAAAAACTGTTTTTT

abundance: few
v_gene: TRBV6-1
j_gene: TRBJ2-7
d_gene: TRBD1
CDR3aa: CASTPRWTGESSYEQYF
CDR3nt: TGTGCCAGCACCCCGAGATGGACAGGTGAGAGCTCCTACGAGCAGTACTTC

abundance: NA
v_gene: TRBV20-1
j_gene: TRBJ2-1
d_gene: TRBD1
CDR3aa: CSASRDSNYNEQFF
CDR3nt: TGCAGTGCTAGCCGGGACAGCAACTACAATGAGCAGTTCTTC

abundance: few
v_gene: TRBV6-1
j_gene: TRBJ1-2
d_gene: NA
CDR3aa: CASSLRVLNYGYTF
CDR3nt: TGTGCCAGCAGCCTCAGGGTACTTAACTATGGCTACACCTTC

abundance: many
v_gene: TRBV12-3/TRBV12-4
j_gene: TRBJ2-7
d_gene: TRBD1
CDR3aa: CASTMTWTGQSLNEQYF
CDR3nt: TGTGCCAGCACTATGACCTGGACAGGACAAAGCTTAAACGAGCAGTACTTC

abundance: many
v_gene: TRBV20-1
j_gene: TRBJ2-1
d_gene: TRBD2
CDR3aa: CSARSTSADGEQFF
CDR3nt: TGCAGTGCTAGATCGACTAGCGCGGACGGGGAGCAGTTCTTC

abundance: few
v_gene: TRBV7-2
j_gene: TRBJ1-1
d_gene: NA
CDR3aa: CASSHSGPMNTEAFF
CDR3nt: TGTGCCAGCAGCCACTCAGGGCCCATGAACACTGAAGCTTTCTTT

abundance: NA
v_gene: TRBV13
j_gene: TRBJ2-5
d_gene: TRBD2
CDR3aa: CASSLGSGKEQYF
CDR3nt: TGTGCCAGCAGCTTAGGCAGCGGGAAGGAGCAGTACTTC

abundance: NA
v_gene: TRBV11-1
j_gene: TRBJ2-6
d_gene: TRBD2
CDR3aa: CASSPDFGITTGGDAAGANVLTF
CDR3nt: TGTGCCAGCAGCCCCGACTTTGGGATCACGACGGGAGGGGACGCGGCTGGGGCCAACGTCCTGACTTTC

abundance: NA
v_gene: TRBV6-1
j_gene: TRBJ1-5
d_gene: NA
CDR3aa: CASSESGRSNQPQHF
CDR3nt: TGTGCCAGCAGTGAAAGTGGACGGAGCAATCAGCCCCAGCATTTT

abundance: many
v_gene: TRBV27
j_gene: TRBJ2-7
d_gene: NA
CDR3aa: CASRSLGYEQYF
CDR3nt: TGTGCCAGCAGGTCCTTAGGCTACGAGCAGTACTTC

abundance: many
v_gene: TRBV4-3
j_gene: TRBJ2-5
d_gene: NA
CDR3aa: CASSQDSEKTQYF
CDR3nt: TGCGCCAGCAGCCAAGATTCGGAGAAGACCCAGTACTTC

abundance: few
v_gene: TRBV6-6
j_gene: TRBJ1-1
d_gene: TRBD1
CDR3aa: CASSYEQGFVAFF
CDR3nt: TGTGCCAGCAGTTACGAACAGGGGTTTGTAGCTTTCTTT

abundance: NA
v_gene: TRBV7-2
j_gene: TRBJ2-3
d_gene: TRBD2
CDR3aa: CASSLQLAGSTDTQYF
CDR3nt: TGTGCCAGCAGCTTACAACTAGCGGGGAGCACAGATACGCAGTATTTT

abundance: once
v_gene: TRBV5-1
j_gene: TRBJ2-2
d_gene: NA
CDR3aa: CASSPLPGELFF
CDR3nt: TGCGCCAGCAGCCCTCTCCCGGGGGAGCTGTTTTTT

abundance: many
v_gene: TRBV2
j_gene: TRBJ2-5
d_gene: NA
CDR3aa: CASTAGQETQYF
CDR3nt: TGTGCCAGCACCGCCGGCCAAGAGACCCAGTACTTC

abundance: many
v_gene: TRBV12-3/TRBV12-4
j_gene: TRBJ2-5
d_gene: NA
CDR3aa: CASSLYNEQYF
CDR3nt: TGTGCCAGCAGTTTATACAATGAGCAGTACTTC

abundance: many
v_gene: TRBV20-1
j_gene: TRBJ2-6
d_gene: NA
CDR3aa: CSARETGNGANVLTF
CDR3nt: TGCAGTGCTAGGGAAACAGGGAACGGGGCCAACGTCCTGACTTTC

abundance: many
v_gene: TRBV7-9
j_gene: TRBJ2-3
d_gene: NA
CDR3aa: CASRAATDTQYF
CDR3nt: TGTGCCAGCAGGGCAGCCACAGATACGCAGTATTTT

abundance: NA
v_gene: TRBV5-1
j_gene: TRBJ1-1
d_gene: NA
CDR3aa: CASSSTGTVTEAFF
CDR3nt: TGCGCCAGCAGCTCAACCGGGACGGTAACTGAAGCTTTCTTT

abundance: many
v_gene: TRBV3-1
j_gene: TRBJ1-6
d_gene: TRBD1
CDR3aa: CASSQERVRDSNSPLHF
CDR3nt: TGTGCCAGCAGCCAAGAAAGGGTCCGGGACAGCAATTCACCCCTCCACTTT

abundance: NA
v_gene: TRBV28
j_gene: TRBJ2-6
d_gene: TRBD2
CDR3aa: CASSWEGLGANVLTF
CDR3nt: TGTGCCAGCAGTTGGGAGGGGCTAGGGGCCAACGTCCTGACTTTC